The clone carrying this T cell receptor beta chain is labeled medium-sized (0.01 to 0.1%). Its cognate antigen is unknown. Via MiXCR, TCRdb re-called the 5' RACE reads, giving one row per CDR3 protein. The profile shows fewer than 5,000 distinct CDR3 sequences, around 8% of them singletons. The entry originates in a study of spatial heterogeneity in lung cancer. For the study at large: Sequences of the beta chain were consistently detected in greater numbers than alpha-chain sequences. Points from the study as a whole: Approximate estimated coverage of tumor T cells amounted to roughly 7.3% for alpha and approximately 13% for beta chains. For expanded intratumoral alpha and beta TCRs, counts tracked tumor mutation counts.

The time point was: sample taken at primary tumor resection. The germline V gene has CDR1 MGHRA and CDR2 YSYEKL. CDR3 size: 16 residues. J lost 0 bases, V lost 4 bases, and 2 bases had no gene match. V is TRBV4-1 and J is TRBJ2-5, with TRBD2 matching over 13 bases. This clonotype originated in a male donor with early-stage non-small cell lung cancer. The material sequenced was lung tumor tissue, taken at surgery. The CDR3 sequence: CASSRTSGGDQETQYF. The CDR3 DNA sequence: TGCGCCAGCAGCCGCACTAGCGGGGGGGACCAAGAGACCCAGTACTTC.